Below, 15 T cell receptor beta chains from the same sample are listed, as sequenced in a study of technical replicates of blood from a handful of donors. Sequencing used immunoSEQ multiplex PCR; TCRdb keeps in-frame clones, though not all of them. This sample has over 85,000 clones, with around 96% found just once. Sequenced: T cells isolated from PBMCs. Every receptor here comes from a human donor in good health.

The chain has TRBV7-9 and TRBJ2-1, with a possible D match to TRBD2 (5 bases). CDR1 and CDR2 (germline): SEHNR, FQNEAQ (reference sequence). This CDR3 region has 12 residues. V was shortened by 5 bases and J by 9 bases, with 11 bases between the two germline ends. DNA for the CDR3: TGTGCCAGCAGCCCGCCCGGAGGTGAGCAGTTCTTC. The encoded protein is CASSPPGGEQFF.

The chain joins TRBV5-1 to TRBJ1-5, with D possibly TRBD1 on 6 matching bases. Between the trimmed V and J ends, which lost 2 bases and 5 bases, there was a span of 8 bases. Per germline, CDR1 SGHRS and CDR2 YFSETQ. The CDR3 is made up of 13 amino acids. This CDR3 is CASSLQGYQPQHF. Written as DNA, the CDR3 is TGCGCCAGCAGCTTACAGGGTTATCAGCCCCAGCATTTT.

The V and J genes are TRBV4-1 and TRBJ2-3; D gene unclear. Germline V gene sequence: CDR1 MGHRA, CDR2 YSYEKL. With 2 bases removed from V and 0 bases from J, the gap between germline ends came to 9 bases. The CDR3 spans 15 residues. The CDR3 sequence is CASSQYTTSTDTQYF. The CDR3, as DNA: TGCGCCAGCAGCCAATATACGACAAGCACAGATACGCAGTATTTT.

This clone was observed once. The chain combines TRBV28 with TRBJ2-1, with a weak D call TRBD2 (5 bases). This CDR3 contains 13 residues. With 2 bases removed from V and 6 bases from J, the gap between germline ends came to 8 bases. Germline CDR1 reads MDHEN; CDR2 reads SYDVKM. This CDR3 reads CASSLRESNEQFF. In nucleotides, the CDR3 is TGTGCCAGCAGTTTAAGGGAGTCCAATGAGCAGTTCTTC.

The chain combines TRBV6-5 with TRBJ2-3; TRBD2 might be the D (7 bases). Trimming shortened V by 2 bases and J by 0 bases, and 9 bases separated the two germline ends. The germline V gene has CDR1 MNHEY and CDR2 SVGAGI. This CDR3 region has 15 residues. Written as DNA, the CDR3 is TGTGCCAGCAGTTACCGGGGGGCTAGCACAGATACGCAGTATTTT. Translated: CASSYRGASTDTQYF.

CDR3 loop: CASLRLALSTDTQYF. The CDR3 DNA sequence: TGTGCCAGCCTAAGACTAGCGCTGAGCACAGATACGCAGTATTTT. V is TRBV11-2 and J is TRBJ2-3; 8 bases map to TRBD2. J lost 0 bases, V lost 8 bases, and 7 bases had no gene match. Germline V lookup: CDR1 SGHAT, CDR2 FQNNGV. CDR3 length: 15 residues.

This clone is a singleton in its sample. The rearrangement joins TRBV4-2 to TRBJ2-3, with 9 bases fitting TRBD2. The CDR3 length is 16 residues. V was pared by 4 bases and J by 2 bases, with 7 bases of the junction left unmatched. Germline V CDR1 and CDR2: LGHNA, YNFKEQ. The CDR3 loop reads CASSRRIAGDTDTQYF. CDR3 bases: TGTGCCAGCAGCCGCAGAATAGCGGGAGACACAGATACGCAGTATTTT.

The J gene is TRBJ2-7, the V gene TRBV9; TRBD1 aligns across 7 bases. This CDR3 spans 16 amino acids. Per the germline V gene, CDR1 is SGDLS and CDR2 is YYNGEE. Trimming removed 4 bases from V and 2 bases from J; junction bases left unmatched: 12. In DNA form, the CDR3 reads TGTGCCAGCAGCCCACCCTTTGGACAGGAACCCTACGAGCAGTACTTC. This translates into CASSPPFGQEPYEQYF.

The V and J genes are TRBV7-9 and TRBJ1-4; weak D call: TRBD1 (6 bases). The ends were cut back, 7 bases at V and 4 bases at J, with 13 bases in the middle. The length of the CDR3 is 14 residues. Germline V gene sequence: CDR1 SEHNR, CDR2 FQNEAQ (reference sequence). In DNA, the CDR3 is TGTGCCAGCACTCAACAGGGAATTAATGAAAAACTGTTTTTT. Translated: CASTQQGINEKLFF.

The chain combines TRBV27 with TRBJ2-3; a weak D match, TRBD2 (6 bases). The V gene's germline CDR1 is MNHEY and CDR2 SMNVEV (reference sequence). Trimming shortened V by 10 bases and J by 0 bases, and 14 bases separated the two germline ends. The CDR3 is 14 residues long. The CDR3 protein is CAIRGISSTDTQYF. The DNA for the CDR3 is TGTGCCATCCGGGGGATCTCTAGCACAGATACGCAGTATTTT.

The genes are TRBV15 and TRBJ2-3; D unclear. Trimming left V 3 bases short and J 4 bases short, with 8 bases between. Germline CDR1 LNHNV, CDR2 YYDKDF (reference sequence). This CDR3 region has 13 residues. The CDR3 DNA sequence: TGTGCCACCAGCAGTAAATTTCCAGATACGCAGTATTTT. Translating it yields CATSSKFPDTQYF.

The V call is TRBV30, the J call TRBJ1-1; D is unresolved. CDR1 is GTSNPN, CDR2 SVGIG, per germline (reference sequence). Trimming removed 0 bases at V and 0 bases at J, with 5 bases between. The CDR3 covers 13 residues. CDR3 coding DNA: TGTGCCTGGAGTGTTCAGATGAACACTGAAGCTTTCTTT. Protein: CAWSVQMNTEAFF.

The V gene is TRBV19, the J gene TRBJ2-2; D perhaps matches TRBD1 (6 bases). In germline, CDR1 is LNHDA, CDR2 SQIVND (reference sequence). The V gene lost 4 bases and the J gene lost 3 bases, with 6 bases spanning the gap. CDR3 length: 13 residues. In DNA form, the CDR3 reads TGTGCCAGTAGTAACAGGGACACCGGGGAGCTGTTTTTT. Its translation is CASSNRDTGELFF.

This rearrangement joins TRBV19 to TRBJ2-7, with a weak D call TRBD2 (6 bases). CDR3 size: 16 residues. Trimming shortened V by 5 bases and J by 2 bases, and 19 bases separated the two germline ends. Germline loops: CDR1 LNHDA, CDR2 SQIVND (reference sequence). DNA of the CDR3: TGTGCCAGTAGTGGAAGGACGGGGGACCTTACCTACGAGCAGTACTTC. This gives the protein CASSGRTGDLTYEQYF.

This clone was seen just once. V usage is TRBV29-1 and J usage is TRBJ2-7; tentatively, D is TRBD1 (5 bases). The CDR3 length is 13 residues. Germline V gene lookup returns CDR1 SQVTM and CDR2 ANQGSEA. Trimming removed 4 bases from V and 2 bases from J, with 12 bases in between. CDR3: CSVVDSLTYEQYF. The CDR3 DNA sequence: TGCAGCGTTGTCGACAGCCTAACCTACGAGCAGTACTTC.